What follows are 32 T cell receptor beta chains derived from one specimen sequenced in a study of CD8 T cells in ankylosing spondylitis. From the 5' RACE reads, TCRdb called clonotypes with MiXCR, one entry per CDR3 protein. The sample carries roughly 130,000 distinct CDR3 sequences, around 15% recorded once. Sequences were obtained from blood, either unsorted or a sorted T cell fraction (not recorded which). The receptors derive from a female donor with ankylosing spondylitis or in good health (not recorded which).

The chain is built from TRBV9 and TRBJ2-3; 9 bases match TRBD2. Germline V gene lookup returns CDR1 SGDLS and CDR2 YYNGEE. The J segment lost 0 bases and the V segment lost 3 bases, leaving 5 bases of the junction unmatched. This CDR3 contains 16 residues. CDR3 loop: CASSAGLAISTDTQYF. The CDR3, as DNA: TGTGCCAGCAGCGCCGGACTAGCGATAAGCACAGATACGCAGTATTTT.

The chain couples TRBV27 to TRBJ2-6; D possibly corresponds to TRBD1 (5 bases). The CDR3 runs to 16 residues. Germline CDR1 MNHEY, CDR2 SMNVEV (reference sequence). V was clipped by 3 bases and J by 1 base, with 10 bases between them. The CDR3 region has the DNA TGTGCCAGCAGTTTCAGGGCTAGTTCTGGGGCCAACGTCCTGACTTTC. Residues: CASSFRASSGANVLTF.

In this sample, this clonotype turned up many times. The V gene is TRBV25-1, the J gene TRBJ1-1; no definite D call. The CDR3 runs 15 residues. Trimming took 1 base from V and 0 from J, leaving 9 bases between them. The germline V gene encodes CDR1 MGHDK and CDR2 SYGVNS. The CDR3 DNA is TGTGCCAGCAGTGAATTCCCGGAAATGAACACTGAAGCTTTCTTT. The encoded protein is CASSEFPEMNTEAFF.

The rearrangement joins TRBV6-1 to TRBJ2-1; perhaps TRBD2 as D (6 bases). V lost 6 bases, J lost 9 bases, and 15 bases lay in between. In germline, CDR1 is MNHNS, CDR2 SASEGT. The CDR3 loop spans 13 amino acids. CDR3 in amino acids: CASRSQGSGEQFF. The CDR3 nucleotides read TGTGCCAGCAGATCCCAGGGTAGCGGTGAGCAGTTCTTC.

This clonotype was detected many times. The genes are TRBV24-1 and TRBJ2-1; 12 nucleotides agree with TRBD2. The CDR3 totals 16 residues. CDR1 KGHDR and CDR2 SFDVKD come from the germline V gene. J gave up 5 bases and V 3 bases, and 4 bases lay outside the gene matches. The CDR3 sequence: CATSDEGLAGNNEQFF. In DNA, the CDR3 is TGTGCCACCAGTGATGAGGGACTAGCGGGCAACAATGAGCAGTTCTTC.

The chain has TRBV30 and TRBJ1-3, with 10 bases matching TRBD1. The CDR3 loop spans 14 amino acids. From germline, CDR1 is GTSNPN and CDR2 SVGIG (reference sequence). V trimming: 4 bases; J trimming: 6 bases; junction bases outside the gene matches: 6. In nucleotides, the CDR3 is TGTGCCTGGAAACGGGACAGGGGAAAAAACACCATATATTTT. It is translated as CAWKRDRGKNTIYF.

The chain uses TRBV11-1 and TRBJ2-3, with 10 bases identical to TRBD2. Germline values: CDR1 SGHAT, CDR2 FQDESV (reference sequence). This CDR3 is built from 15 residues. Losses at the gene ends were 5 bases for V and 2 bases for J; bases not matched to a gene: 4. Written as DNA, the CDR3 is TGTGCCAGCAGCCGCGGGACTAGCGACACAGATACGCAGTATTTT. Its protein is CASSRGTSDTDTQYF.

This clonotype occurred a few times. This sequence joins TRBV5-4 and TRBJ2-5, with D perhaps matching TRBD1 or TRBD2 (5 bases each). Germline V gene lookup returns CDR1 SGHNT and CDR2 YYREEE (reference sequence). The CDR3 spans 13 residues. V shed 7 bases and J shed 1 base, with 11 bases lying between them. The CDR3 bases are TGTGCCAGCGCTCTGGGGGTCCAAGAGACCCAGTACTTC. Amino acid sequence: CASALGVQETQYF.

CDR3 sequence reads: CASRLESAKNIQYF. CDR3 bases: TGTGCCAGCAGATTGGAGTCGGCCAAAAACATTCAGTACTTC. This sequence joins TRBV12-3 or TRBV12-4 and TRBJ2-4; D gene ambiguous. There are 14 residues in the CDR3. The V end lost 6 bases, the J end lost 1 base, and 10 bases lay between the germline ends.

This clonotype has a count of ten or more. V and J are TRBV5-6 and TRBJ1-5; D may be TRBD1 (5 bases). Trimming took off 4 bases at V and 3 bases at J, with 14 bases between the two ends. Germline V gene data show CDR1 as SGHDT and CDR2 as YYEEEE. This CDR3 contains 15 residues. In DNA, the CDR3 is TGTGCCAGCAGCCGACTGGGGGACTCCAATCAGCCCCAGCATTTT. Amino acid sequence: CASSRLGDSNQPQHF.

Details on this clonotype: Relative to the germline gene, one junction end is altered; a read error may explain this. V is TRBV20-1 and J is TRBJ2-3; maybe TRBD2 (7 bases). CDR1 and CDR2 from the germline V gene are DFQATT and SNEGSKA (reference sequence). The CDR3 has 14 residues. The CDR3 reads CNAEGGDGTDTQYF. The CDR3 nucleotides are TGCAATGCTGAAGGGGGGGATGGCACAGATACGCAGTATTTT.

The chain carries TRBV5-1 and TRBJ2-2; TRBD1 is a possible D gene (6 bases). The CDR3 is 15 amino acids. The germline V and J ends were trimmed by 1 base and 5 bases, with 12 bases remaining between them. The V gene's germline CDR1 is SGHRS and CDR2 YFSETQ. For the CDR3, the DNA is TGCGCCAGCAGCTTGCAGGGGATCAGGACCGGGGAGCTGTTTTTT. Protein product: CASSLQGIRTGELFF.

This clonotype was detected only a few times. The junction departs from the called germline gene at one end, perhaps through a read error. The chain carries TRBV5-1 and TRBJ2-4; D uncertain. Germline V gene sequence: CDR1 SGHRS, CDR2 YFSETQ. This CDR3 region has 14 residues. Written as DNA, the CDR3 is TGCGCCAGCAGCTTGGAACTGGGATCCCTAACCCCCTCCTTC. It yields the protein CASSLELGSLTPSF.

This clonotype has ten or more counts. This chain connects TRBV27 to TRBJ2-3, with D unclear. Germline CDR1 reads MNHEY; CDR2 reads SMNVEV (reference sequence). The CDR3 covers 14 residues. Trimming took off 5 bases at V and 8 bases at J, with 17 bases between the two ends. The CDR3 here is CASSLTLTGGTQYF. DNA for the CDR3: TGTGCCAGCAGTCTTACCCTGACTGGTGGTACGCAGTATTTT.

This clonotype was counted many times. Its ends do not fully match the called genes, so a read error is possible. The rearrangement uses TRBV7-9 and TRBJ2-7; TRBD1 might be the D (5 bases). The CDR3 is 11 amino acids. CDR1 is SEHNR, CDR2 FQNEAQ, per germline (reference sequence). CDR3 protein: CAGSYDRVMDF. The DNA of the CDR3 is TGTGCCGGCAGCTATGACAGAGTTATGGACTTC. The whole variable domain, filled in from reference TRBV7-9 and TRBJ2-7, reads DTGVSQNPRHKITKRGQNVTFRCDPISEHNRLYWYRQTLGQGPEFLTYFQNEAQLEKSRLLSDRFSAERPKGSFSTLEIQRTEQGDSAMYLCAGSYDRVMDFGPGTRLTVT.

The rearrangement uses TRBV6-1 and TRBJ2-5; 7 nucleotides line up with TRBD1. The CDR3 consists of 15 residues. The trim removed 6 bases at V and 4 bases at J, leaving 11 bases unmatched. Germline loops: CDR1 MNHNS, CDR2 SASEGT. CDR3 sequence: CASRPGQVMVETQYF. CDR3 bases: TGTGCCAGCAGACCCGGACAGGTTATGGTAGAGACCCAGTACTTC.

This clonotype was counted many times. The gene calls are TRBV5-1 and TRBJ1-1; D is undetermined. Germline loops: CDR1 SGHRS, CDR2 YFSETQ. The V end lost 2 bases, the J end lost 3 bases, and 8 bases lay between the germline ends. This CDR3 is 13 amino acids long. CDR3 DNA sequence: TGCGCCAGCAGCTTTCAGGCAGACACTGAAGCTTTCTTT. It codes for CASSFQADTEAFF.

As for this clonotype: A clone one base away is much larger, so this may be a read error. V and J are TRBV2 and TRBJ2-7; D might be TRBD1 or TRBD2, each matching 5 bases. CDR3 size: 12 residues. Germline CDR1 reads SNHLY; CDR2 reads FYNNEI. CDR3 amino acids: CVSSLAREWQYF. DNA for the CDR3: TGTGTCAGCAGCCTAGCCAGGGAGTGGCAGTACTTC.

This clonotype was seen a handful of times. The chain recombines TRBV6-2 or TRBV6-3 with TRBJ2-5, with 9 bases fitting TRBD2. Trimming at V came to 7 bases and at J to 5 bases, leaving 5 bases not matched to a gene. CDR3 length: 13 residues. Germline V gene sequence: CDR1 MNHEY, CDR2 SVGEGT. The CDR3 sequence is CASTTSGRETQYF. Here the CDR3 DNA reads TGTGCCAGCACGACTAGCGGAAGGGAGACCCAGTACTTC.

There are many counts of this clonotype. The V call is TRBV14, the J call TRBJ1-1; possibly TRBD1 for D (5 bases). Trimming took 3 bases from V and 10 from J, leaving 9 bases between them. Per germline, CDR1 SGHDN and CDR2 FVKESK. This CDR3 comprises 11 residues. This CDR3 reads CASSHGQVAFF. CDR3 nucleotides: TGTGCCAGCAGCCATGGACAAGTAGCTTTCTTT.

This clonotype came up a few times. The chain combines TRBV28 with TRBJ1-5; no clear D. The V end lost 4 bases, the J end lost 4 bases, and 17 bases lay between the germline ends. This CDR3 has 16 amino acids. In germline, CDR1 is MDHEN, CDR2 SYDVKM. CDR3 loop: CASSSLTLAGNQPQHF. The CDR3 DNA sequence: TGTGCCAGCAGTTCCCTAACACTAGCTGGGAATCAGCCCCAGCATTTT.

This clonotype occurred many times. V is TRBV12-3 or TRBV12-4 and J is TRBJ2-3, with 9 bases identical to TRBD2. There are 14 residues in the CDR3. The V gene end was trimmed by 3 bases and the J gene end by 6 bases; junction bases not matched to a gene: 4. CDR3: CASSFSGSSDTQYF. In DNA, the CDR3 is TGTGCCAGCAGTTTTAGCGGGAGTTCTGATACGCAGTATTTT.

Ten or more counts support this clonotype. V usage is TRBV12-3 or TRBV12-4 and J usage is TRBJ2-1; possible D gene TRBD1, 5 bases. The V and J ends lost 4 bases and 9 bases respectively, with 16 bases between them. The CDR3 totals 14 residues. The CDR3 region has the DNA TGTGCCAGCAGTTGGCAGGGCCCCTCGAGTGAGCAGTTCTTC. Its protein product is CASSWQGPSSEQFF.

This clonotype was seen more than once but under ten times. This chain uses TRBV5-5 with TRBJ2-2; TRBD1 agrees at 8 bases. CDR3 length: 16 residues. Germline lookup yields CDR1 SGHKS and CDR2 YYEKEE (reference sequence). V lost 4 bases and J lost 1; bases outside the gene matches: 6. The CDR3 sequence is CASSRGTGKNTGELFF. The CDR3 DNA follows: TGTGCCAGCAGCAGGGGGACAGGAAAGAACACCGGGGAGCTGTTTTTT.

The chain has TRBV20-1 and TRBJ2-1; 8 bases fit TRBD2. Trimming cost V 8 bases and J 0 bases; bases outside gene matches: 15. CDR1 is DFQATT and CDR2 is SNEGSKA in the germline V gene (reference sequence). CDR3 length: 17 amino acids. The CDR3 bases are TGCAGTACAGAGTCGGGCGGGAGGCAGAGCTCCTACAATGAGCAGTTCTTC. The encoded protein is CSTESGGRQSSYNEQFF.

This clonotype is labeled as medium-sized. This chain joins TRBV12-3 or TRBV12-4 and TRBJ1-1; 8 bases agree with TRBD1. Trimming took 3 bases from V and 6 from J; bases not matched to a gene: 6. The CDR3 has 14 residues. The CDR3 sequence: CASSLTGEGPEAFF. The CDR3 nucleotides are TGTGCCAGCAGTTTGACAGGGGAGGGCCCTGAAGCTTTCTTT.

This clonotype occurred a few times. CDR3 residues: CASSTPQGTDTQYF. The CDR3 DNA follows: TGCGCCAGCAGCACACCACAGGGAACAGATACGCAGTATTTT. The chain combines TRBV5-1 with TRBJ2-3, with a possible D match to TRBD1 (6 bases). V lost 4 bases and J lost 3, with 12 bases in between. Per the germline V gene, CDR1 is SGHRS and CDR2 is YFSETQ. The CDR3 contains 14 residues.

Only a few counts were recorded for this clonotype. This chain joins TRBV12-3 or TRBV12-4 and TRBJ1-5; D gene unclear. V was pared by 3 bases and J by 1 base, with 16 bases between. The CDR3 sequence is 17 residues long. The CDR3 loop is CASSFSAAGISNQPQHF. The CDR3 DNA follows: TGTGCCAGCAGTTTCTCGGCGGCGGGGATCAGCAATCAGCCCCAGCATTTT.

There are a few counts of this clonotype. V usage is TRBV3-1 and J usage is TRBJ1-5; TRBD1 might be the D (5 bases). The V end lost 3 bases, the J end lost 3 bases, and 21 bases lay between the germline ends. Germline CDR1 LGHDT, CDR2 YNNKEL (reference sequence). There are 18 residues in the CDR3. CDR3 loop: CASSHASGGALDNQPQHF. Written as DNA, the CDR3 is TGTGCCAGCAGCCACGCATCGGGTGGGGCCTTAGACAATCAGCCCCAGCATTTT.

This clonotype came up a few times. The V call is TRBV20-1, the J call TRBJ1-2; weak D call: TRBD1 (6 bases). The CDR3 spans 16 residues. The ends were cut back, 3 bases at V and 1 base at J, with 18 bases in the middle. CDR1 and CDR2 from the germline V gene are DFQATT and SNEGSKA (reference sequence). CDR3 region: CSASGLTAGDNYGYTF. CDR3 DNA sequence: TGCAGTGCTAGCGGGTTAACGGCAGGGGATAACTATGGCTACACCTTC.

Ten or more counts support this clonotype. The chain carries TRBV2 and TRBJ2-2, with 9 bases that match TRBD1. V lost 6 bases, J lost 7 bases, and 6 bases stayed unmatched. Germline V gene lookup returns CDR1 SNHLY and CDR2 FYNNEI. This CDR3 is built from 14 residues. CDR3 coding DNA: TGTGCCAGCAGAAGGGACAGGGAGGTCGGGGAGCTGTTTTTT. Its protein product is CASRRDREVGELFF.

This clonotype was seen repeatedly, ten times or more. The V call is TRBV5-1, the J call TRBJ2-1; D is possibly TRBD2 (5 bases). Trimming stripped 4 bases from V and 8 bases from J, with 10 bases between. CDR1 is SGHRS and CDR2 is YFSETQ in the germline V gene. This CDR3 is 12 amino acids long. CDR3: CASSPFGDEQFF. The CDR3 nucleotides read TGCGCCAGCAGCCCGTTCGGGGATGAGCAGTTCTTC.